This T cell receptor (beta chain) appears in the sequencing data of a study of STAT5B mutations in CD4+ large granular lymphocyte leukemia (dated by TCRdb to 2021 to 2024). Some background on the complete study: Among healthy controls, the CDR3 'QG' motif was associated with a particular HLA allele. The TCRbeta repertoires of CD4+ T-cell large granular lymphocyte leukemia patients were compared with the TCRbeta repertoires of healthy blood donors. Flow cytometry performed on FACSCanto II or FACSVerse showed that the purified fractions had more than 95% purity among lymphocytes.

The healthy controls were over 30 blood donors, and the buffy coats of these donors were supplied by the Finnish Red Cross blood service. All TCR-sequenced material derived from peripheral blood: patient blood samples and healthy donor buffy coats. Peripheral blood mononuclear cells were isolated by Ficoll-Hypaque gradient centrifugation. CD4+ cells were magnetically purified from the buffy coats of healthy controls. Genomic DNA was extracted with the Gentra Puregene Cell and Tissue kit and quantified on a Qubit 2.0 fluorometer. Summary of the overall study and its limitations: TRBV06-family usage was enriched among the top patient clones (8/27) compared with healthy controls (2/35). The data were not HLA-matched, and the higher clonality in CD4+ T-LGLL than in CD8+ T-LGLL could be due to the relatively small sample size. Main leukemic clonotypes were private to each patient, although less than 30% of the main leukemic clonotypes were found at low frequency in the non-leukemic repertoires of other patients. CD4-sorted patient repertoires appeared more clonal than healthy CD4+ repertoires, and this difference persisted after removing the putative leukemic clones.

To note about this clone: Its antigen is still unknown. No clone much larger than this one lies a single base away; base qualities are absent.

TCRbeta rearrangements were sequenced from genomic DNA using the immunoSEQ assay at survey resolution. In the authors' own workflow: In the TCR sequencing data, the smallest productive clonotype frequency that could be detected was 2.59 x 10-5. Analyses included only productive TCRbeta rearrangements, meaning complete and in-frame sequences. Clonality for each sample was calculated as Simpson clonality in the immunoSEQ Analyzer version 3.0. Based on frequency, clones were grouped as very rare, small, medium, large (1-20%) or hyperexpanded (>20%). OLGA 1.2.3 estimated generation probabilities, VDJtools produced V-gene circos plots, VDJdb was queried for specificities, and GLIPH identified CDR3 motifs. In TCRdb, the immuneACCESS table is reduced to in-frame sequences with V and J assigned. These tables do not hold every clone; where another copy was compared, an unresolved V gene accounts for under half, and the others remain unexplained. V, J and clone size reflect that table, while D and trimming were determined from the DNA. The table for this sample lists 40,000 to 55,000 clones; about 86% of them were counted only once. The ten most abundant clones make up roughly 2.5% of the sample.

The CDR3 covers 15 residues, taking in both the cysteine and the phenylalanine. The CDR3 DNA has 45 bases and is translated from base 1. CDR1 and CDR2, looked up from the germline V gene, are MDHEN and SYDVKM. The junction shows trimming of 8 bases on V and 7 bases on J, plus 21 bases between the germline ends. Material: CD4+ T cells from blood buffy coats. The sequence came from a human donor in good health. Recombination linked TRBV28 to TRBJ1-5; possibly the D gene is TRBD1, per 5 matching bases. The nucleotide sequence reads TGTGCCAGCGGGACGGGCACGGCGTCCGGGCAGCCCCAGCATTTT. Its protein is CASGTGTASGQPQHF.